The clone carrying this T cell receptor (beta chain) has a count of ten or more. Time point in this sample: newly diagnosed GD, antithyroid drugs for less than 3 months. Researchers made the TCR library from RNA that was extracted from PBMCs. Construction of the TCR beta libraries employed iRepertoire HTBI primers in conjunction with Arm-PCR of CDR3 regions. One entry per CDR3 protein, called by TCRdb with MiXCR from the multiplex PCR reads. This table holds 680,000 or so distinct CDR3 sequences, roughly 15% found once. The germline V gene has CDR1 DFQATT and CDR2 SNEGSKA (reference sequence). Trimming cost V 2 bases and J 4 bases, with 17 bases left between them. CDR3 length: 15 amino acids. The sample comes from a study of regulatory T cells in long-lasting Graves disease. This same sample was also taken into another study, of T cells in Graves' hyperthyroidism and ophthalmopathy.

The TCR was taken from a woman aged 25 to 45 with Graves disease. This chain uses TRBV20-1 with TRBJ1-1, with D possibly TRBD1 on 6 matching bases. The sample was peripheral blood mononuclear cells (PBMCs), taken at new diagnosis, from a patient treated with antithyroid drugs. CDR3 sequence reads: CSARQLPRGGTEAFF. The CDR3 DNA is TGCAGTGCTAGACAACTCCCCAGGGGAGGCACTGAAGCTTTCTTT.